A single sample is the source of the 21 T cell receptor beta chains below, sequenced in a study of blood T cell repertoires in COVID-19. Clones were read by immunoSEQ multiplex PCR, and TCRdb kept only the in-frame ones, dropping some. The sample gives over 150,000 clones, about 83% of which show up once; around an eighth is in the top ten. The sequenced sample was peripheral blood. The receptors come from a woman aged 55-75 years with COVID-19, enrolled during active disease.

The DNA for the CDR3 is TGTGCCAGCAGCCCTTACGGGGGGACTGAAGCTTTCTTT. It is translated as CASSPYGGTEAFF. The chain is built from TRBV7-3 and TRBJ1-1; possibly TRBD1 for D (5 bases). The CDR3 is made up of 13 amino acids. The ends were cut back, 5 bases at V and 5 bases at J, with 12 bases in the middle. The germline CDR1 and CDR2 sequences are SGHTA and FQGTGA.

This chain uses TRBV6-4 with TRBJ1-2, with 9 positions matching TRBD1. V dropped 0 bases and J dropped 6; count of bases not matched to a gene: 11. The CDR3 consists of 17 residues. CDR1 and CDR2 (germline): MRHNA, SNTAGT. The CDR3 is CASSDSKRTGEKHGYTF. In DNA, the CDR3 is TGTGCCAGCAGTGACTCGAAAAGGACAGGGGAAAAACATGGCTACACCTTC.

The chain joins TRBV29-1 to TRBJ1-4; 12 positions agree with TRBD1. After removal of 4 bases from V and 5 bases from J, the junction contained 2 bases not matched to a gene. CDR1 and CDR2 from the germline V gene are SQVTM and ANQGSEA. The CDR3 is 14 residues long. The CDR3 nucleotides read TGCAGCGTTGGGGACAGGGGGCGAAATGAAAAACTGTTTTTT. This encodes CSVGDRGRNEKLFF.

The chain combines TRBV9 with TRBJ2-1; TRBD2 matches at 12 bases. CDR1 SGDLS and CDR2 YYNGEE come from the germline V gene. This CDR3 has 17 residues. V lost 0 bases and J lost 6; bases outside the gene matches: 7. CDR3 sequence reads: CASSVASETSGSNEQFF. The CDR3 nucleotides are TGTGCCAGCAGCGTAGCTTCGGAGACTAGCGGGAGCAATGAGCAGTTCTTC.

The CDR3 protein is CASSQGPTGYHEQYF. The DNA of the CDR3 is TGTGCCAGCAGCCAAGGCCCGACAGGGTACCACGAGCAGTACTTC. The chain uses TRBV3-1 (or the pseudogene TRBV3-2) and TRBJ2-7; 7 bases are shared with TRBD1. The ends lost 1 base at V and 5 bases at J; junction bases unmatched: 8. Germline lookup yields CDR1 LGHDT and CDR2 YNNKEL (reference sequence). The CDR3 length is 15 residues.

The chain is built from TRBV6-6 and TRBJ2-3, with a possible D match to TRBD2 (6 bases). Trimming pared 6 bases from V and 4 bases from J, leaving 17 bases between. This CDR3 region has 15 residues. CDR1 and CDR2 (germline): MNHNY, SVGAGI (reference sequence). CDR3 sequence: CASSYRGGKSDTQYF. The CDR3 DNA is TGTGCCAGCAGCTATAGAGGAGGGAAGTCAGATACGCAGTATTTT.

V gene TRBV27 combines with J gene TRBJ1-2; a possible D gene is TRBD1 (5 bases). Trimming removed 7 bases from V and 8 bases from J, with 17 bases in between. The V gene's germline CDR1 is MNHEY and CDR2 SMNVEV (reference sequence). The CDR3 runs 13 residues. The CDR3 nucleotides are TGTGCCAGCACCCCCCTGGGCAGGGCGGGCTACACCTTC. Protein sequence: CASTPLGRAGYTF.

The table lists this clone with a count of one. This sequence joins TRBV6-5 and TRBJ2-1, with D possibly TRBD2 on 6 matching bases. The CDR3 is 15 residues long. Germline V gives CDR1 MNHEY, CDR2 SVGAGI. V lost 2 bases, J lost 2 bases, and 10 bases lay in between. CDR3 amino acids: CASSYGGNPYNEQFF. The CDR3 DNA is TGTGCCAGCAGTTACGGCGGGAACCCCTACAATGAGCAGTTCTTC.

The gene calls are TRBV19 and TRBJ2-1; D is possibly TRBD1 (8 bases). V dropped 6 bases and J dropped 9 bases, with 12 bases sitting between them. Germline lookup yields CDR1 LNHDA and CDR2 SQIVND (reference sequence). The length of the CDR3 is 12 residues. The CDR3 region has the DNA TGTGCCAGTAGCAACAGGGGGGGTGAGCAGTTCTTC. Translation: CASSNRGGEQFF.

The chain joins TRBV18 to TRBJ1-6; perhaps TRBD1 as D (5 bases). Germline V gene data show CDR1 as KGHSH and CDR2 as LQKENI. The V and J ends lost 6 bases and 5 bases respectively, with 8 bases between them. The CDR3 is 13 residues long. CDR3 nucleotides: TGTGCCAGCTCGACAGACAATAATTCACCCCTCCACTTT. Residues: CASSTDNNSPLHF.

Here the CDR3 DNA reads TGTGCCAGCAGCTCCACCCGACAGTCCGGGGAGCTGTTTTTT. Residues: CASSSTRQSGELFF. The gene calls are TRBV7-3 and TRBJ2-2, with a tentative D call TRBD1 (5 bases). Per germline, CDR1 SGHTA and CDR2 FQGTGA. The CDR3 spans 14 residues. V lost 4 bases and J lost 6, with 12 bases in between.

J is TRBJ2-7 and V is TRBV6-5; TRBD2 matches at 8 bases. Germline values: CDR1 MNHEY, CDR2 SVGAGI. The CDR3 has 14 amino acids. The trim removed 10 bases at V and 4 bases at J, leaving 12 bases unmatched. The CDR3 spells CATLQGLVGYEQYF. The CDR3 nucleotides read TGTGCCACCCTTCAGGGACTAGTCGGTTACGAGCAGTACTTC.

The chain links TRBV18 to TRBJ2-4, with D possibly being TRBD2 (5 bases). Germline V gene data show CDR1 as KGHSH and CDR2 as LQKENI. This CDR3 is 16 amino acids long. V was shortened by 0 bases and J by 5 bases, with 14 bases between the two germline ends. The CDR3 DNA follows: TGTGCCAGCTCACCACCCCCCGAGGGTTTCGAAAACATTCAGTACTTC. Translation: CASSPPPEGFENIQYF. Based on the CDR3 plus reference TRBV18 and TRBJ2-4, the full variable domain is NAGVMQNPRHLVRRRGQEARLRCSPMKGHSHVYWYRQLPEEGLKFMVYLQKENIIDESGMPKERFSAEFPKEGPSILRIQQVVRGDSAAYFCASSPPPEGFENIQYFGAGTRLSVL.

This clone appeared a few times. The J gene is TRBJ1-2, the V gene TRBV14; no reliable D call. CDR3 length: 12 residues. Germline-derived CDR1 and CDR2 are SGHDN and FVKESK. Trimming took 2 bases from V and 2 from J, leaving 3 bases between them. Here the CDR3 reads CASSQQNYGYTF. CDR3 in DNA: TGTGCCAGCAGCCAACAGAACTATGGCTACACCTTC.

The chain carries TRBV7-2 and TRBJ2-1; TRBD1 aligns across 10 bases. Germline assignment: CDR1 SGHTA and CDR2 FQGNSA. V shed 6 bases and J 8 bases; nucleotides not matched to a gene: 7. CDR3 length equals 14 residues. CDR3 loop: CASSRGQGNHEQFF. The CDR3 DNA reads as TGTGCCAGCAGTAGGGGACAGGGGAACCATGAGCAGTTCTTC.

The chain couples TRBV6-6 to TRBJ1-4, with D perhaps matching TRBD1 (6 bases). Germline V gene lookup returns CDR1 MNHNY and CDR2 SVGAGI (reference sequence). The V end was cut by 6 bases, the J end by 7 bases, with 15 bases between. This CDR3 is 14 amino acids long. For the CDR3, the DNA is TGTGCCAGCAGCTTATACAGGGCCAGTGAAAAACTGTTTTTT. Its translation: CASSLYRASEKLFF.

The chain recombines TRBV11-1 with TRBJ1-1; TRBD1 agrees at 9 bases. The CDR3 loop spans 15 amino acids. Germline assignment: CDR1 SGHAT and CDR2 FQDESV (reference sequence). V shed 5 bases, J shed 5 bases, and the junction held 9 bases outside the gene matches. The CDR3 coding sequence is TGTGCCAGCAGCCCGTACAGGGGGCAGGGGACTGAAGCTTTCTTT. It is translated as CASSPYRGQGTEAFF.

V is TRBV19 and J is TRBJ2-5, with 7 bases that match TRBD1. CDR1 and CDR2 from the germline V gene are LNHDA and SQIVND (reference sequence). J lost 7 bases, V lost 8 bases, and 7 bases had no gene match. The CDR3 totals 12 residues. The CDR3 coding sequence is TGTGCCAGTGGGACAGCTCGGGGGACCCAGTACTTC. It specifies CASGTARGTQYF.

V usage is TRBV29-1 and J usage is TRBJ1-1; D is perhaps TRBD1 (5 bases). This CDR3 has 15 amino acids. Germline V gives CDR1 SQVTM, CDR2 ANQGSEA. The germline V and J ends were trimmed by 2 bases and 0 bases, with 13 bases remaining between them. The CDR3 DNA sequence: TGCAGCGTTGAACTTAGGGGATTCATGAACACTGAAGCTTTCTTT. Its translation is CSVELRGFMNTEAFF.

J is TRBJ2-6 and V is TRBV5-8; 8 bases line up with TRBD1. The CDR3 has 18 residues. Per germline, CDR1 SGHTS and CDR2 YDEGEE. The trim removed 0 bases at V and 0 bases at J, leaving 5 bases unmatched. CDR3: CASSLGQGATSGANVLTF. The CDR3 bases are TGTGCCAGCAGCTTGGGGCAGGGGGCAACCTCTGGGGCCAACGTCCTGACTTTC.

This sequence joins TRBV28 and TRBJ1-4, with 9 bases aligning to TRBD1. Germline CDR1 is MDHEN and CDR2 is SYDVKM. With 6 bases clipped from V and 8 bases from J, the junction kept 13 bases outside the gene matches. This CDR3 is built from 16 residues. This CDR3 is CASRIRRTGVVEKLFF. CDR3 DNA sequence: TGTGCCAGCAGAATCCGTAGGACAGGGGTAGTCGAAAAACTGTTTTTT.